Below, 9 T cell receptor beta chains from the same sample are listed, as sequenced in a study of blood T cells in healthy people across ages. Together with a sample-barcoded 5' primer, a J-beta primer mix was included in a second PCR lasting roughly 7 to 11 cycles. MiXCR, run by TCRdb on the 5' RACE reads, gives a single entry per CDR3 protein. This sample yields around 800,000 distinct CDR3 sequences, of which less than 70% are seen a single time; under 50% belongs to the top ten. The sequenced sample was blood. The receptors derive from a man older than 75 in good health.

This clonotype was counted between two and nine times. V is TRBV6-2 or TRBV6-3 and J is TRBJ2-3; 11 nucleotides line up with TRBD2. V was pared by 2 bases and J by 2 bases, with 15 bases of the junction left unmatched. The CDR3 spans 20 residues. Germline assignment: CDR1 MNHEY and CDR2 SVGEGT. The CDR3 reads CASSYPSTASGRIPTDTQYF. Written as DNA, the CDR3 is TGTGCCAGCAGTTACCCCTCGACCGCTAGCGGGAGGATCCCCACAGATACGCAGTATTTT.

The V and J genes are TRBV5-1 and TRBJ2-1, with a possible D match to TRBD2 (6 bases). Germline lookup yields CDR1 SGHRS and CDR2 YFSETQ. V shed 4 bases and J shed 5 bases, with 16 bases lying between them. CDR3 length: 15 amino acids. The CDR3 DNA sequence: TGCGCCAGCAGCGTTATAGCGGTGGAAAACAATGAGCAGTTCTTC. The encoded protein is CASSVIAVENNEQFF.

This chain uses TRBV18 with TRBJ1-2; no clear D. The CDR3 is 14 residues long. Trimming pared 6 bases from V and 4 bases from J, leaving 15 bases between. Per germline, CDR1 KGHSH and CDR2 LQKENI. The CDR3 bases are TGTGCCAGCTCCCCCCAGAAAGGGCCCTATGGCTACACCTTC. This gives the protein CASSPQKGPYGYTF. Full variable domain (outside the CDR3, taken from reference TRBV18 and TRBJ1-2): NAGVMQNPRHLVRRRGQEARLRCSPMKGHSHVYWYRQLPEEGLKFMVYLQKENIIDESGMPKERFSAEFPKEGPSILRIQQVVRGDSAAYFCASSPQKGPYGYTFGSGTRLTVV.

The V and J genes are TRBV6-2 or TRBV6-3 and TRBJ2-7, with a weak D call TRBD2 (5 bases). The germline V gene has CDR1 MNHEY and CDR2 SVGEGT. Trimming took 0 bases from V and 2 from J, leaving 11 bases between them. CDR3 length: 15 residues. The CDR3 sequence is CASSYSRGPPYEQYF. CDR3 nucleotide sequence: TGTGCCAGCAGTTACTCGAGAGGGCCTCCCTACGAGCAGTACTTC.

The J gene is TRBJ2-5, the V gene TRBV20-1; D gene ambiguous. Germline V gene lookup returns CDR1 DFQATT and CDR2 SNEGSKA (reference sequence). This CDR3 spans 11 amino acids. CDR3: CTAGYQETQYF. The CDR3 region has the DNA TGCACCGCCGGGTACCAAGAGACCCAGTACTTC.

The chain employs TRBV5-1 and TRBJ1-1, with TRBD1 as a possible D gene (5 bases). Germline CDR1 and CDR2: SGHRS and YFSETQ. V was pared by 4 bases and J by 0 bases, with 7 bases between. The CDR3 has 13 residues. CDR3 protein: CASSDSVNTEAFF. CDR3 nucleotides: TGCGCCAGCAGCGACAGTGTGAACACTGAAGCTTTCTTT.

This chain uses TRBV5-1 with TRBJ2-1, with 9 bases matching TRBD2. This CDR3 region has 14 residues. Per the germline V gene, CDR1 is SGHRS and CDR2 is YFSETQ. V was clipped by 4 bases and J by 10 bases; unmatched bases: 9. The CDR3 sequence: CASSPLAGRNEQFF. In nucleotides, the CDR3 is TGCGCCAGCAGCCCCCTAGCGGGACGAAACGAGCAGTTCTTC.

The CDR3 coding sequence is TGTGCCATCCACTATGGACAGGGCTACGAGCAGTACTTC. The encoded protein is CAIHYGQGYEQYF. The rearrangement links TRBV10-3 to TRBJ2-1; 8 positions agree with TRBD1. The better agreement between TRBJ2-7 and the DNA end casts doubt on the J call. The CDR3 loop spans 13 amino acids. The germline V gene has CDR1 ENHRY and CDR2 SYGVKD.

V is TRBV6-2 or TRBV6-3 and J is TRBJ2-1; D possibly corresponds to TRBD1 (6 bases). The CDR3 has 12 amino acids. V lost 8 bases, J lost 8 bases, and 13 bases lay in between. The V gene's germline CDR1 is MNHEY and CDR2 SVGEGT. CDR3 DNA: TGTGCCAGCGGAAGGGGGAATTATGAGCAGTTCTTC. Its protein is CASGRGNYEQFF.